The source of this T cell receptor beta chain is a study of T cell responses to AZD1222 COVID-19 vaccine. Profiling relied on immunoSEQ multiplex PCR, and the TCRdb table lists in-frame clones only, not all of them. The sample lists some 120,000 clones, around 88% seen once, with approximately 5% in the top ten. Remarks on this clone: Its specificity is not known.

General study points: Reports say nearly half of spike-specific TCRs go after unmutated variant regions. Donors, mostly white British, included more females; clonal diversity was possibly underestimated. Two doses of AZD1222 preceded a rise in Spike-specific TCR breadth and depth.

Trimming left V 0 bases short and J 5 bases short, with 13 bases between. The CDR3 has 15 residues. CDR1 and CDR2 from the germline V gene are LGHNA and YSLEER. This material consisted of peripheral blood, taken on day 0 of AZD1222 vaccination. The V call is TRBV4-3, the J call TRBJ2-5; tentative D call: TRBD2 (5 bases). This TCR derives from an adult in good health. For the CDR3, the DNA is TGCGCCAGCAGCCAAGATTCTAGCAGTTGGGAGACCCAGTACTTC. Translated: CASSQDSSSWETQYF.